Listed here are 27 T cell receptor beta chains from one sample, sequenced in a study of response to subunit inactivated influenza vaccine. TCRdb reprocessed the RT-PCR reads via MiXCR and lists one record per CDR3 protein. The profile shows more than 500,000 distinct CDR3 sequences, roughly 10% of them singletons. These records were also assigned to another study, of T cells expressing NK-cell markers. As reported in that work: Production of TCR beta cDNA relied on 5'RACE template switching with UMIs.

Source: PBMCs from blood, taken on the day of vaccination. The receptors were sampled from a man in his forties or fifties who received an inactivated influenza vaccine.

The table lists this clonotype with a few counts. The chain couples TRBV7-2 to TRBJ2-7; 7 bases are shared with TRBD1. Germline V gene sequence: CDR1 SGHTA, CDR2 FQGNSA. The junction had 12 bases not matched to a gene; V was cut back by 5 bases and J by 2 bases. The CDR3 has 16 amino acids. CDR3 protein: CASSQYTGQLPYEQYF. As DNA, the CDR3 is TGTGCCAGCAGCCAATACACGGGACAGCTACCCTACGAGCAGTACTTC.

There are a few counts of this clonotype. CDR3 in DNA: TGTGCCAGCAGCTTGAGCTTGCCCGGGGAGCTGTTTTTT. Translating gives CASSLSLPGELFF. This chain joins TRBV11-2 and TRBJ2-2, with D hard to call. With 3 bases removed from V and 6 bases from J, the gap between germline ends came to 8 bases. This CDR3 has 13 residues. The germline CDR1 and CDR2 sequences are SGHAT and FQNNGV.

The sample holds a few counts of this clonotype. CDR3 residues: CAISEDRSRETQYF. CDR3 nucleotide sequence: TGTGCCATCAGTGAGGACAGGTCACGGGAGACCCAGTACTTC. J is TRBJ2-5 and V is TRBV10-3, with D perhaps TRBD1 (6 bases). Germline CDR1 and CDR2: ENHRY and SYGVKD. The V end lost 2 bases, the J end lost 5 bases, and 12 bases lay between the germline ends. The CDR3 totals 14 residues.

In its sample, this clonotype was seen many times. The J gene is TRBJ2-2, the V gene TRBV5-1; no firm D call. From germline, CDR1 is SGHRS and CDR2 YFSETQ. CDR3 length equals 13 residues. V was trimmed by 1 base and J by 5 bases, leaving 6 bases between them. This chain's CDR3 is CASSLRFTGELFF. CDR3 coding DNA: TGCGCCAGCAGCTTGCGTTTTACCGGGGAGCTGTTTTTT.

The sample holds a few counts of this clonotype. The rearrangement links TRBV4-3 to TRBJ2-7; TRBD2 matches 7 bases. CDR3 size: 15 residues. Trimming cost V 1 base and J 3 bases; bases outside gene matches: 6. Germline lookup yields CDR1 LGHNA and CDR2 YSLEER. The CDR3 sequence: CASSQVRAGYYEQYF. DNA of the CDR3: TGCGCCAGCAGCCAAGTCCGAGCGGGGTACTACGAGCAGTACTTC.

This clonotype came up a few times. The V and J genes are TRBV5-5 and TRBJ2-3, with unresolved D. This CDR3 has 12 amino acids. Germline V gives CDR1 SGHKS, CDR2 YYEKEE (reference sequence). Trimming took off 2 bases at V and 4 bases at J, with 5 bases between the two ends. The CDR3 nucleotides are TGTGCCAGCAGCTTCACTGCAGATACGCAGTATTTT. This gives the protein CASSFTADTQYF.

The CDR3 protein is CSASLPGSYEQYF. The DNA for the CDR3 is TGCAGTGCTAGCCTCCCGGGATCCTACGAGCAGTACTTC. The genes are TRBV20-1 and TRBJ2-7; D is perhaps TRBD2 (5 bases). The V and J ends lost 3 bases and 1 base respectively, with 10 bases between them. The CDR3 is 13 amino acids. CDR1 is DFQATT, CDR2 SNEGSKA, per germline (reference sequence).

Turning to this clonotype: Possible read error: a much larger clone is one base away. The chain carries TRBV6-2 or TRBV6-3 and TRBJ2-7; D unresolved. The length of the CDR3 is 11 residues. Germline V gives CDR1 MNHEY, CDR2 SVGEGT. V gave up 5 bases and J gave up 4 bases, with 6 bases separating them. Here the CDR3 reads CASSHHYEQYF. The CDR3 DNA sequence: TGTGCCAGCAGTCACCATTACGAGCAGTACTTC.

The chain employs TRBV27 and TRBJ2-2; D gene unclear. The V and J ends lost 1 base and 2 bases respectively, with 11 bases between them. Germline values: CDR1 MNHEY, CDR2 SMNVEV (reference sequence). The CDR3 has 16 amino acids. The CDR3: CASSLWSVRNTGELFF. DNA of the CDR3: TGTGCCAGCAGTTTATGGTCAGTGCGCAACACCGGGGAGCTGTTTTTT.

This clonotype was seen a handful of times. The chain joins TRBV6-1 to TRBJ2-3, with 14 nucleotides matching TRBD2. This CDR3 contains 17 residues. Germline V gene sequence: CDR1 MNHNS, CDR2 SASEGT. The J segment lost 5 bases and the V segment lost 5 bases, leaving 9 bases of the junction unmatched. The CDR3 nucleotides are TGTGCCAGCAGTCGAACCGGGACTAGCGGGGGAATAGATACGCAGTATTTT. Translation gives CASSRTGTSGGIDTQYF.

The V gene is TRBV4-2, the J gene TRBJ2-1, with D hard to call. Trimming took off 10 bases at V and 6 bases at J, with 19 bases between the two ends. The CDR3 is 14 amino acids. Germline loops: CDR1 LGHNA, CDR2 YNFKEQ. The CDR3 nucleotides read TGTGCCATGGGCCCCGGGCTCCTCTGCAATGAGCAGTTCTTC. Residues: CAMGPGLLCNEQFF.

The sample holds a few counts of this clonotype. The CDR3 here is CASILGLSYEQYF. The CDR3 DNA is TGTGCCAGTATTTTGGGCCTTAGCTACGAGCAGTACTTC. J is TRBJ2-7 and V is TRBV2; D is unclear. The CDR3 has 13 residues. Germline CDR1 reads SNHLY; CDR2 reads FYNNEI. Trimming left V 9 bases short and J 3 bases short, with 15 bases between.

This clonotype was picked up many times. The chain links TRBV6-1 to TRBJ2-1, with 9 bases identical to TRBD2. This CDR3 has 16 amino acids. The germline V gene encodes CDR1 MNHNS and CDR2 SASEGT. The junction had 11 bases not matched to a gene; V was cut back by 7 bases and J by 4 bases. CDR3: CASTGGASGVYNEQFF. CDR3 in DNA: TGTGCCAGCACTGGCGGGGCTAGCGGGGTGTACAATGAGCAGTTCTTC.

This sequence joins TRBV7-9 and TRBJ1-2, with D unresolved. CDR1 and CDR2 from the germline V gene are SEHNR and FQNEAQ (reference sequence). Trimming took 5 bases from V and 8 from J, leaving 9 bases between them. CDR3 length equals 11 residues. The CDR3, as DNA: TGTGCCAGCAGCCAACAATGGGGCTACACCTTC. Translated, it gives CASSQQWGYTF.

This clonotype was recorded many times. As DNA, the CDR3 is TGCAGCGTTGAGGCGGGTAGAGAGACCCAGTACTTC. It is translated as CSVEAGRETQYF. The gene calls are TRBV29-1 and TRBJ2-5; D may be TRBD2 (5 bases). Germline V gene sequence: CDR1 SQVTM, CDR2 ANQGSEA. Trimming removed 3 bases from V and 4 bases from J, with 9 bases in between. The CDR3 covers 12 residues.

The chain combines TRBV5-4 with TRBJ2-2, with 7 bases matching TRBD1. The CDR3 length is 15 residues. Trimming took 4 bases from V and 0 from J; bases not matched to a gene: 3. The germline V gene has CDR1 SGHNT and CDR2 YYREEE (reference sequence). The chain's CDR3 is CASSMTGPNTGELFF. The CDR3 DNA reads TGTGCCAGCAGCATGACAGGGCCGAACACCGGGGAGCTGTTTTTT.

This clonotype was seen many times. The V gene is TRBV4-1, the J gene TRBJ2-7; a weak D match, TRBD1 (6 bases). V lost 0 bases and J 5 bases, leaving 14 bases between the germline ends. CDR1 and CDR2 from the germline V gene are MGHRA and YSYEKL. The CDR3 contains 15 residues. Written as DNA, the CDR3 is TGCGCCAGCAGCCAAGATGGGCAGGGGATTAACGAGCAGTACTTC. Protein product: CASSQDGQGINEQYF.

In this sample, this clonotype turned up a few times. This chain connects TRBV6-2 or TRBV6-3 to TRBJ2-3; 11 positions match TRBD2. The CDR3 has 16 residues. The germline gives CDR1 MNHEY, CDR2 SVGEGT. V shed 7 bases, J shed 4 bases, and the junction held 10 bases outside the gene matches. The CDR3 nucleotides are TGTGCCAGCACCCCTCCTCGGACTAGCGGGCCAGATACGCAGTATTTT. It yields the protein CASTPPRTSGPDTQYF.

This clonotype was seen a few times. The chain is built from TRBV3-1 and TRBJ1-3, with no clear D. The V end was cut by 1 base, the J end by 4 bases, with 17 bases between. The CDR3 sequence is 17 residues long. The V gene's germline CDR1 is LGHDT and CDR2 YNNKEL (reference sequence). The CDR3 is CASSQGPGLPAGNTIYF. The DNA of the CDR3 is TGTGCCAGCAGCCAAGGACCGGGCCTTCCCGCCGGAAACACCATATATTTT.

This clonotype occurred a few times. In DNA form, the CDR3 reads TGTGCCAGCAGCTTTCAACAGGGAAACACTGAAGCTTTCTTT. Amino acid sequence: CASSFQQGNTEAFF. The rearrangement links TRBV11-1 to TRBJ1-1; D is perhaps TRBD1 (6 bases). Looked up from germline, CDR1 is SGHAT and CDR2 is FQDESV (reference sequence). This CDR3 has 14 amino acids. The V and J ends lost 3 bases and 2 bases respectively, with 10 bases between them.

The table lists this clonotype with a few counts. This chain uses TRBV5-1 with TRBJ2-1, with 9 bases identical to TRBD2. This CDR3 contains 17 residues. The V gene's germline CDR1 is SGHRS and CDR2 YFSETQ. V gave up 0 bases and J gave up 5 bases; unmatched junction bases: 9. CDR3 nucleotide sequence: TGCGCCAGCAGCTTGGGAACGGCGGGAGGGCCAAACAATGAGCAGTTCTTC. Its translation: CASSLGTAGGPNNEQFF.

This clonotype was observed a handful of times. The chain uses TRBV14 and TRBJ2-2, with D hard to call. The CDR3 runs 13 residues. Trimming took off 4 bases at V and 7 bases at J, with 10 bases between the two ends. CDR1 SGHDN and CDR2 FVKESK come from the germline V gene. CDR3 in amino acids: CASSREAIGELFF. The CDR3 bases are TGTGCCAGCAGCCGAGAGGCCATCGGGGAGCTGTTTTTT.

This clonotype has a handful of counts. The chain has TRBV27 and TRBJ2-1; 10 bases map to TRBD2. Germline V gives CDR1 MNHEY, CDR2 SMNVEV (reference sequence). With 6 bases clipped from V and 0 bases from J, the junction kept 5 bases outside the gene matches. This CDR3 contains 16 residues. The CDR3 DNA reads as TGTGCCAGCAGAGCTTCTAGCGGGAGCTCCTACAATGAGCAGTTCTTC. Translating it yields CASRASSGSSYNEQFF.

This clonotype was counted at least ten times. V usage is TRBV4-1 and J usage is TRBJ2-5; D ambiguous. With 0 bases removed from V and 1 base from J, the gap between germline ends came to 12 bases. Germline values: CDR1 MGHRA, CDR2 YSYEKL. The CDR3 covers 16 residues. The DNA of the CDR3 is TGCGCCAGCAGCCAAGATTATATTGGTATCCAAGAGACCCAGTACTTC. This encodes CASSQDYIGIQETQYF.

There are many counts of this clonotype. The chain joins TRBV5-1 to TRBJ1-2; 7 nucleotides agree with TRBD1. This CDR3 is built from 13 residues. Germline V gene data show CDR1 as SGHRS and CDR2 as YFSETQ. V gave up 2 bases and J gave up 4 bases; unmatched junction bases: 2. CDR3 region: CASSLPGGYGYTF. DNA of the CDR3: TGCGCCAGCAGCTTACCAGGGGGCTATGGCTACACCTTC.

Only a few counts were recorded for this clonotype. This rearrangement joins TRBV7-6 to TRBJ2-2; no clear D gene. CDR1 is SGHVS and CDR2 is FNYEAQ in the germline V gene. Between the trimmed V and J ends, which lost 3 bases and 2 bases, there was a span of 10 bases. The CDR3 is made up of 15 amino acids. The CDR3 region has the DNA TGTGCCAGCAGCTTTCTACAGTATAACACCGGGGAGCTGTTTTTT. The encoded protein is CASSFLQYNTGELFF.

This clonotype was found a few times. The chain recombines TRBV4-3 with TRBJ2-7; unclear D gene. CDR3 length equals 14 residues. Deletions cut 1 base from V and 2 bases from J, with 9 bases between. Germline CDR1 is LGHNA and CDR2 is YSLEER. CDR3 protein: CASSQVPGAYEQYF. CDR3 sequence (DNA): TGCGCCAGCAGCCAAGTTCCTGGAGCCTACGAGCAGTACTTC.